This record covers a single TCR beta chain. Unmatched junction bases numbered 6, after V lost 5 bases and J lost 0 bases. CDR3 length equals 15 residues. Germline-derived CDR1 and CDR2 are SGHAT and FQDESV (reference sequence). TCRdb keeps only in-frame clones here, not all; method: immunoSEQ multiplex PCR. This sample has more than 80,000 clones, with more than 85% found just once. The sample belongs to a study of T cell changes during pregnancy in multiple sclerosis. The specimen was peripheral blood, collected in the first trimester of pregnancy. The TCR sequence derives from a female donor with multiple sclerosis, enrolled in a pregnancy study. V and J are TRBV11-1 and TRBJ2-7; 8 bases line up with TRBD1. CDR3 sequence reads: CASSAGQGSSYEQYF. For the CDR3, the DNA is TGTGCCAGCAGCGCAGGACAGGGCAGCTCCTACGAGCAGTACTTC.